The 2 T cell receptor beta chains listed next were all sequenced from one sample in a study of T cells in localized non-small cell lung cancer. The data were produced by immunoSEQ multiplex PCR, yet TCRdb's version contains in-frame clones alone and is incomplete. The sample holds fewer than 90,000 clones, 84% seen once. This specimen was peripheral blood, taken before any cancer treatment. The receptors shown here come from a man aged 40 to 69 with stage I lung adenocarcinoma.

The chain employs TRBV14 and TRBJ2-1; no clear D. The CDR3 length is 11 residues. CDR1 and CDR2 (germline): SGHDN, FVKESK. V was cut by 2 bases and J by 7 bases, with 3 bases left in between. The DNA for the CDR3 is TGTGCCAGCAGCCAAATAAATGAGCAGTTCTTC. This translates into CASSQINEQFF. Full variable domain (missing parts from reference TRBV14 and TRBJ2-1): EAGVTQFPSHSVIEKGQTVTLRCDPISGHDNLYWYRRVMGKEIKFLLHFVKESKQDESGMPNNRFLAERTGGTYSTLKVQPAELEDSGVYFCASSQINEQFFGPGTRLTVL.

The chain is built from TRBV2 and TRBJ2-2, with D possibly being TRBD2 (5 bases). CDR1 is SNHLY, CDR2 FYNNEI, per germline. CDR3 length: 15 residues. Deletions cut 7 bases from V and 6 bases from J, with 18 bases between. In DNA form, the CDR3 reads TGTGCCAGCAATAGTCTCGGGGTAACGGCCGGGGAGCTGTTTTTT. It codes for CASNSLGVTAGELFF.